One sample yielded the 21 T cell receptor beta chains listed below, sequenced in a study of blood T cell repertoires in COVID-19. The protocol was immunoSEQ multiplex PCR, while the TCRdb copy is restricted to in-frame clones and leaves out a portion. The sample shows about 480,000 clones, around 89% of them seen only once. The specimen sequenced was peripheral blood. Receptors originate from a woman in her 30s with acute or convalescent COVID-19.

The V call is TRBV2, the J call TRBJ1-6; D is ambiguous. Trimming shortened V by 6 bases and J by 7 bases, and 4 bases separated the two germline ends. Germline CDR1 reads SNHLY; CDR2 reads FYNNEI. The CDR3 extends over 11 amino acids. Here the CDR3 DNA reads TGTGCCAGCAGGCTAAATTCACCCCTCCACTTT. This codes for CASRLNSPLHF.

CDR3 in amino acids: CASSPMEQGSSPLHF. CDR3 nucleotide sequence: TGTGCCAGCTCACCAATGGAACAGGGGTCATCACCCCTCCACTTT. J is TRBJ1-6 and V is TRBV18; TRBD1 aligns across 7 bases. J was trimmed by 10 bases and V by 2 bases; bases with no gene match: 8. Looked up from germline, CDR1 is KGHSH and CDR2 is LQKENI. The CDR3 has 15 amino acids.

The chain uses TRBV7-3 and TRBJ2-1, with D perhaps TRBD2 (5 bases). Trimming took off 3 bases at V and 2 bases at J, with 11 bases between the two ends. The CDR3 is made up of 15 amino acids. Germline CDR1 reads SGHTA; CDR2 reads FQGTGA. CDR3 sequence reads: CASSFGAAAYNEQFF. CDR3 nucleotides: TGTGCCAGCAGCTTCGGAGCGGCAGCCTACAATGAGCAGTTCTTC. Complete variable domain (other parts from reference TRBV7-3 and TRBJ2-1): GAGVSQTPSNKVTEKGKYVELRCDPISGHTALYWYRQSLGQGPEFLIYFQGTGAADDSGLPNDRFFAVRPEGSVSTLKIQRTERGDSAVYLCASSFGAAAYNEQFFGPGTRLTVL.

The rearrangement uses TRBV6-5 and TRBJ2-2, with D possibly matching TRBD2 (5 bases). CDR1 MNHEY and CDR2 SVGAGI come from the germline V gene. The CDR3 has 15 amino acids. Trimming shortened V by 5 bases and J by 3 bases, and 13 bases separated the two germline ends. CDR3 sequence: CASSPSGRHTGELFF. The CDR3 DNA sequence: TGTGCCAGCAGTCCCTCGGGAAGGCACACCGGGGAGCTGTTTTTT.

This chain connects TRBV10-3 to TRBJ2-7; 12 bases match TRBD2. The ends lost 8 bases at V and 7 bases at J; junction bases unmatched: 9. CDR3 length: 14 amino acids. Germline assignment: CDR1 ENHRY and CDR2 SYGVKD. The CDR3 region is CAIASSGGAGEQYF. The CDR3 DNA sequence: TGTGCCATCGCCTCTAGCGGGGGGGCCGGGGAGCAGTACTTC.

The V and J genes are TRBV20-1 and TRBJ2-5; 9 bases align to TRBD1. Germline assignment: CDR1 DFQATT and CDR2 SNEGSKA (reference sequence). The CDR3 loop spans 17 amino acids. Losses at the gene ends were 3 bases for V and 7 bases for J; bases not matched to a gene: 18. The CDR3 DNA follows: TGCAGTGCTAGTAGGACAGGGGCAGGGACCCGGTCCCCGACCCAGTACTTC. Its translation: CSASRTGAGTRSPTQYF.

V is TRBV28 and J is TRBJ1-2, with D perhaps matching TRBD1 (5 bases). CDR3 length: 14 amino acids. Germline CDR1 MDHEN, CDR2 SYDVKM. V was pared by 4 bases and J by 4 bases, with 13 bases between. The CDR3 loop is CASSSTGTVYGYTF. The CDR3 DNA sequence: TGTGCCAGCAGTTCAACCGGGACTGTCTATGGCTACACCTTC.

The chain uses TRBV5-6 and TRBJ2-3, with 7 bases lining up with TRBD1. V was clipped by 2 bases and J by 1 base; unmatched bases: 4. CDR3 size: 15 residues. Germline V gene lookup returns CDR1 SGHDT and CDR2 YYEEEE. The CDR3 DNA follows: TGTGCCAGCAGCTTAGGGGGCGGCGGCACAGATACGCAGTATTTT. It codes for CASSLGGGGTDTQYF. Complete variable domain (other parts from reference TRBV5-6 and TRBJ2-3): DAGVTQSPTHLIKTRGQQVTLRCSPKSGHDTVSWYQQALGQGPQFIFQYYEEEERQRGNFPDRFSGHQFPNYSSELNVNALLLGDSALYLCASSLGGGGTDTQYFGPGTRLTVL.

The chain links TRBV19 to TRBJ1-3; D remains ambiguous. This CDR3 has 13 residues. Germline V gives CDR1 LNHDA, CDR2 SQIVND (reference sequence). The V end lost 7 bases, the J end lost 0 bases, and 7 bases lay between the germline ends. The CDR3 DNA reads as TGTGCCAGTATATCCCGCTCTGGAAACACCATATATTTT. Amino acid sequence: CASISRSGNTIYF. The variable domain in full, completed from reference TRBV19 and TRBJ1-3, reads DGGITQSPKYLFRKEGQNVTLSCEQNLNHDAMYWYRQDPGQGLRLIYYSQIVNDFQKGDIAEGYSVSREKKESFPLTVTSAQKNPTAFYLCASISRSGNTIYFGEGSWLTVV.

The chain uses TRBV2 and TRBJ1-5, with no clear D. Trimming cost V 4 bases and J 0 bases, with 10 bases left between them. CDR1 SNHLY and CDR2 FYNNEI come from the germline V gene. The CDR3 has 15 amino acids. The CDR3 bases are TGTGCCAGCAGTGTAGTGGAGAATAGCAATCAGCCCCAGCATTTT. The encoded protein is CASSVVENSNQPQHF. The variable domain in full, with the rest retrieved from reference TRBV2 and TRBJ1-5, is EPEVTQTPSHQVTQMGQEVILRCVPISNHLYFYWYRQILGQKVEFLVSFYNNEISEKSEIFDDQFSVERPDGSNFTLKIRSTKLEDSAMYFCASSVVENSNQPQHFGDGTRLSIL.

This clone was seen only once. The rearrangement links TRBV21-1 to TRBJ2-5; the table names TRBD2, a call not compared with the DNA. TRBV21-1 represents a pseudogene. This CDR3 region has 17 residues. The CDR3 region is CASSKARERALPETQYF. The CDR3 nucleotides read TGTGCCAGCAGCAAAGCTAGGGAGCGGGCCTTACCAGAGACCCAGTACTTC.

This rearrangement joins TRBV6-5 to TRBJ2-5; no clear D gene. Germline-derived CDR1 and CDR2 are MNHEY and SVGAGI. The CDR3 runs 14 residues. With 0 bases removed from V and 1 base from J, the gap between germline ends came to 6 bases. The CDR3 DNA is TGTGCCAGCAGTTACTCGACTCTCCAAGAGACCCAGTACTTC. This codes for CASSYSTLQETQYF.

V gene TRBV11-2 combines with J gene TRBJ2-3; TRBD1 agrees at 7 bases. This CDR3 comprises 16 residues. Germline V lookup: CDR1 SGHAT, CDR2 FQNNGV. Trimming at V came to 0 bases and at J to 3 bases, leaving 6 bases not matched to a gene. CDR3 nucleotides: TGTGCCAGCAGCTTAGACTGGGACAGATCAACAGATACGCAGTATTTT. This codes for CASSLDWDRSTDTQYF.

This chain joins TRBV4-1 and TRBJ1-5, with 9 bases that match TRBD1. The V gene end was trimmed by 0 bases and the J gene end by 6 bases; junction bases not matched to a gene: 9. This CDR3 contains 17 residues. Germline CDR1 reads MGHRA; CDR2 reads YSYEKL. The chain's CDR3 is CASSQEFILTGGQPQHF. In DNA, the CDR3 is TGCGCCAGCAGCCAAGAATTTATCTTGACAGGGGGTCAGCCCCAGCATTTT.

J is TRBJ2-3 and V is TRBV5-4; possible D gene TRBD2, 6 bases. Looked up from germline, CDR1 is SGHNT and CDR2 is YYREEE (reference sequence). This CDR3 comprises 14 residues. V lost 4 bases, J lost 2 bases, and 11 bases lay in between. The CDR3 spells CASSMDYLTDTQYF. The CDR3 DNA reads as TGTGCCAGCAGCATGGACTACCTCACAGATACGCAGTATTTT.

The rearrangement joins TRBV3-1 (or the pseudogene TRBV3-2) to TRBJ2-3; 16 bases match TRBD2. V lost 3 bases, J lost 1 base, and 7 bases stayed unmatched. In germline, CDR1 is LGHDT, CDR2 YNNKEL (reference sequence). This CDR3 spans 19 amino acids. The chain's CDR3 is CASSHPGTSGGARTDTQYF. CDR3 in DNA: TGTGCCAGCAGCCATCCCGGGACTAGCGGGGGGGCGCGCACAGATACGCAGTATTTT.

The chain's CDR3 is CATRGDRDINEQFF. CDR3 coding DNA: TGTGCCACGCGGGGGGACAGGGACATTAATGAGCAGTTCTTC. This rearrangement joins TRBV24-1 to TRBJ2-1, with TRBD1 as a possible D gene (9 bases). Germline values: CDR1 KGHDR, CDR2 SFDVKD. The CDR3 covers 14 residues. The germline V and J ends were trimmed by 10 bases and 7 bases, with 19 bases remaining between them.

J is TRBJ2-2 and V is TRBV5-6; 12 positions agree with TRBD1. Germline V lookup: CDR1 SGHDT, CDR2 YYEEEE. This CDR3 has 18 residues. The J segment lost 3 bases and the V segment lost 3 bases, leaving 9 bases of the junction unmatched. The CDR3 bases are TGTGCCAGCAGCTACCCCGGGACAGGGGGCGTTTACACCGGGGAGCTGTTTTTT. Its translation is CASSYPGTGGVYTGELFF.

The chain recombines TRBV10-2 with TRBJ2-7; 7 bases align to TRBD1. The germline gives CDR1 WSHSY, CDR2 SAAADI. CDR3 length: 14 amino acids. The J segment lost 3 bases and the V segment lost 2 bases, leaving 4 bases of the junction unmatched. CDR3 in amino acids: CASSEGQEDYEQYF. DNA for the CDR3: TGCGCCAGCAGTGAGGGACAGGAGGACTACGAGCAGTACTTC.

The CDR3 reads CASRFTSSETQYF. CDR3 DNA sequence: TGTGCCAGCAGGTTTACTAGCTCAGAGACCCAGTACTTC. The chain is built from TRBV2 and TRBJ2-5; D might be TRBD2 (6 bases). Germline CDR1 and CDR2: SNHLY and FYNNEI. The length of the CDR3 is 13 residues. The ends were cut back, 6 bases at V and 4 bases at J, with 12 bases in the middle.

CDR3 sequence (DNA): TGCACCAGCAGCCGGGAGACTAGCGCTAAAAACATTCAGTACTTC. This translates into CTSSRETSAKNIQYF. The rearrangement joins TRBV1 to TRBJ2-4; the table's D gene call, TRBD2, was not cross checked with the DNA. TRBV1 is labeled a pseudogene. The CDR3 loop spans 15 amino acids.